This entry concerns a single T cell receptor (beta chain). These data come from a study of technical replicates of blood from several donors. Trimming took 6 bases from V and 7 from J; bases not matched to a gene: 7. The CDR3 extends over 14 amino acids. Germline values: CDR1 LNHDA, CDR2 SQIVND (reference sequence). The repertoire was sequenced with immunoSEQ multiplex PCR; TCRdb's copy has only in-frame clones and lacks some. The sample includes some 80,000 clones, roughly 94% seen only once; the top ten take 0.38%. The V and J genes are TRBV19 and TRBJ2-7; 12 nucleotides match TRBD1. The sample was T cells isolated from PBMCs. The sequence was obtained from a human donor in good health. The DNA for the CDR3 is TGTGCCAGTAGCTGGGACAGGGGGCCGGGGGAGCAGTACTTC. This sequence encodes CASSWDRGPGEQYF.